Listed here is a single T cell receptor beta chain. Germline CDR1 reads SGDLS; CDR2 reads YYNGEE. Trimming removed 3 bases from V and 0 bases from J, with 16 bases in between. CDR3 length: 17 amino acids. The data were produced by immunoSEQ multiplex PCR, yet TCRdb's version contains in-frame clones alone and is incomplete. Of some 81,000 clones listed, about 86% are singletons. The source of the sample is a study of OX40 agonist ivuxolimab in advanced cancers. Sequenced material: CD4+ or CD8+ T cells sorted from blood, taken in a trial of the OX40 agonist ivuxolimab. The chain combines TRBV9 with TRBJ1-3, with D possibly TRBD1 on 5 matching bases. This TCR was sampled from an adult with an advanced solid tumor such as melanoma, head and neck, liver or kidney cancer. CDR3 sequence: CASSGQWSGHSGNTIYF. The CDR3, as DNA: TGTGCCAGCAGCGGACAGTGGTCAGGGCACTCTGGAAACACCATATATTTT.